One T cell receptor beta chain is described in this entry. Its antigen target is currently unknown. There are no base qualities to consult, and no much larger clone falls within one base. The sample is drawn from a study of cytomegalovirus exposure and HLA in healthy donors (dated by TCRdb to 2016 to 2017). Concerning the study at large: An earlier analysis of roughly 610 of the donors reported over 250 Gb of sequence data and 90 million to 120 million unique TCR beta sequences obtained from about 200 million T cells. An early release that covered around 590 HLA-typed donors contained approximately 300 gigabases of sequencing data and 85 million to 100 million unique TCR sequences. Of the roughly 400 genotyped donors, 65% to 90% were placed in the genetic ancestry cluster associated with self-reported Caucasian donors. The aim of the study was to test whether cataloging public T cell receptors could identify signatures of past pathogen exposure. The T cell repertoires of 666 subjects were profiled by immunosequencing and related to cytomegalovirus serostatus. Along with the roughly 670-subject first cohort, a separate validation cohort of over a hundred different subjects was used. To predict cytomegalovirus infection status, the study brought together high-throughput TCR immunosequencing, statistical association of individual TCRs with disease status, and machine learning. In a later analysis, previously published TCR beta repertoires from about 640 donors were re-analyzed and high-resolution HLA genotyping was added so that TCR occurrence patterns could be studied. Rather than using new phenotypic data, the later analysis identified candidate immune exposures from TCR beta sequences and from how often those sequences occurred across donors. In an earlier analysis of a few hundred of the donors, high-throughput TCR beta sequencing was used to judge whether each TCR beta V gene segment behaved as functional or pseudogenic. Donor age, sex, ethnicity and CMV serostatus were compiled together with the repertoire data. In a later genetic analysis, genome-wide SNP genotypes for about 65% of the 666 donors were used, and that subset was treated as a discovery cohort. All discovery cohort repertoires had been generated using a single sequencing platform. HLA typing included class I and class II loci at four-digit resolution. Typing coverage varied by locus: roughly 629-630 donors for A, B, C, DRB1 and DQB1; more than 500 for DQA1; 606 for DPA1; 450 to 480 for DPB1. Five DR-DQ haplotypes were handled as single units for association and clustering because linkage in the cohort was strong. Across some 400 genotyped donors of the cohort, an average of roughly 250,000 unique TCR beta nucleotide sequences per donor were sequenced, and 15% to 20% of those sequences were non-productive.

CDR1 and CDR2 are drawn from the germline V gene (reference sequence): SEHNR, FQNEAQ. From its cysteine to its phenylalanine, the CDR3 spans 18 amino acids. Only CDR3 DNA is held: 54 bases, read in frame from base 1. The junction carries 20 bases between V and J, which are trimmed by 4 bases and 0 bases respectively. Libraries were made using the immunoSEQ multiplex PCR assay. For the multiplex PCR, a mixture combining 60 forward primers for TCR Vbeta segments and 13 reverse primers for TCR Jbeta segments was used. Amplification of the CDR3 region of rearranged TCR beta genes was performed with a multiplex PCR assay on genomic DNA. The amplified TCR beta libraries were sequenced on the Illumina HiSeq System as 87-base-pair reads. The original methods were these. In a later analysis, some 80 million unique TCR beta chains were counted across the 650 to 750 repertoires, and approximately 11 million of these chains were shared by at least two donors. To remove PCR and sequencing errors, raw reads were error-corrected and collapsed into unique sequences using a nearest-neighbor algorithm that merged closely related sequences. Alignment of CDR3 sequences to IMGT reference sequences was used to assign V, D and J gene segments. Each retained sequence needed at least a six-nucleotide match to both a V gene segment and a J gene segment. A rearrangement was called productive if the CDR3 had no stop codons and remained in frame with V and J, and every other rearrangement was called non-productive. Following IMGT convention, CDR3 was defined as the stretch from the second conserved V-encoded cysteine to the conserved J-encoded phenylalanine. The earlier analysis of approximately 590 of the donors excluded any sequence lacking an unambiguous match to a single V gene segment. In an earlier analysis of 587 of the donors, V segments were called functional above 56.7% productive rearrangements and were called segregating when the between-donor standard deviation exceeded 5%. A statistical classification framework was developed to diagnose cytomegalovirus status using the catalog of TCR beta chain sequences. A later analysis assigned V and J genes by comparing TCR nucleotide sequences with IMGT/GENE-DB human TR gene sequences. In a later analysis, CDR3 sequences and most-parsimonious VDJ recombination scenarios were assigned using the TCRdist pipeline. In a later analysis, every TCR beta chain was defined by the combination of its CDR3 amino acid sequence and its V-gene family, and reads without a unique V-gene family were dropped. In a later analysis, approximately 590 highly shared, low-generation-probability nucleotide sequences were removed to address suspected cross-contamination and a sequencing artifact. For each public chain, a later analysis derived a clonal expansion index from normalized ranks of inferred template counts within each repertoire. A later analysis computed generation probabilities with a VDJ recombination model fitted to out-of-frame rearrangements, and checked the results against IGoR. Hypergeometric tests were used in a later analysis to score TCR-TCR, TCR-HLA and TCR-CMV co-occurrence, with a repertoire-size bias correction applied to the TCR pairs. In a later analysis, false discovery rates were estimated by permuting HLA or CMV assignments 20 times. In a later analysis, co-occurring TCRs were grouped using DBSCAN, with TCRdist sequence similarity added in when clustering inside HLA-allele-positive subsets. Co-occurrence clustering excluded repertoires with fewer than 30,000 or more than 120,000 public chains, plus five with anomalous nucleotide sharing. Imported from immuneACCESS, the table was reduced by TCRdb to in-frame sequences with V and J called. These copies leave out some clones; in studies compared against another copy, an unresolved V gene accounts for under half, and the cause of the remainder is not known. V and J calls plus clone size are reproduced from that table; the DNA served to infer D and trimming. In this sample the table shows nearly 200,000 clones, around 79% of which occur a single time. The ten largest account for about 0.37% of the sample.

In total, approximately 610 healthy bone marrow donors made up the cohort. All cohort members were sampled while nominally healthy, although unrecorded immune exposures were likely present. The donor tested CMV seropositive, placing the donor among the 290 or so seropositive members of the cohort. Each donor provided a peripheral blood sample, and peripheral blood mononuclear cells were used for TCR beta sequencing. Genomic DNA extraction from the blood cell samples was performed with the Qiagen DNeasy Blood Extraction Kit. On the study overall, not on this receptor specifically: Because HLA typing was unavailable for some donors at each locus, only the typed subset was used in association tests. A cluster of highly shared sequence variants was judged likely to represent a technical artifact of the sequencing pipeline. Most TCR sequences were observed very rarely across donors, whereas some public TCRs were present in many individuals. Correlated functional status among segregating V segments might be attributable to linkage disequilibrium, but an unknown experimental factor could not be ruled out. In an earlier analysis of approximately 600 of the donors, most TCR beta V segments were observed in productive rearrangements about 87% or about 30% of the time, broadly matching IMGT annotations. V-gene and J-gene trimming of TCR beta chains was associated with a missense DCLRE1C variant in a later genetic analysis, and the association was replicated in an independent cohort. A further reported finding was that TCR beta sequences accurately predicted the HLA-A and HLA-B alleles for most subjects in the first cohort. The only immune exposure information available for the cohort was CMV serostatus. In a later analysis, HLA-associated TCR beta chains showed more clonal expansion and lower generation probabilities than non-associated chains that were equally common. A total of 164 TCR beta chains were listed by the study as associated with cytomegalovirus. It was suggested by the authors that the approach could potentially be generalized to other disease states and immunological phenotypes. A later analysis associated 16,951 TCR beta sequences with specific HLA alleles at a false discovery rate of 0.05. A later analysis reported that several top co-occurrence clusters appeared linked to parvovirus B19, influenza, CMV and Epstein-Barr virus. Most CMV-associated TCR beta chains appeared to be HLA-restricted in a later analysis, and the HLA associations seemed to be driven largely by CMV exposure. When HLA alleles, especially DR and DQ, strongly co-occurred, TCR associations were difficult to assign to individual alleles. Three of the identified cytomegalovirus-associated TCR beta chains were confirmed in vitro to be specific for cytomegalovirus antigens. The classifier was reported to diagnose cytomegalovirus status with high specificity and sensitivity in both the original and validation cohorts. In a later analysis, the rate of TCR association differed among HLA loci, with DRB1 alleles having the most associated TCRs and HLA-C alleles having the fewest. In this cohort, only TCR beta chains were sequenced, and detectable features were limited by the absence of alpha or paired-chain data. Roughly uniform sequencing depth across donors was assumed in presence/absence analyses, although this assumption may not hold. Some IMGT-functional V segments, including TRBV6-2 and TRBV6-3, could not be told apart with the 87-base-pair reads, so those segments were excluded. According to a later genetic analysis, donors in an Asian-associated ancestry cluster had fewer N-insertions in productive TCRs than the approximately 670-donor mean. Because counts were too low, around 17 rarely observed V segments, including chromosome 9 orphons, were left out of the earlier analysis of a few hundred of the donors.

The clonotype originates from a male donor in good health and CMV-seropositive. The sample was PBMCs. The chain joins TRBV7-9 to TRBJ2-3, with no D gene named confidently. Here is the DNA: TGTGCCAGCAGCTCTACCTCTTACGTTCCCATAAGCACAGATACGCAGTATTTT. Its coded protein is CASSSTSYVPISTDTQYF. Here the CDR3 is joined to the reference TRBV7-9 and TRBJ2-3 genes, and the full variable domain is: DTGVSQNPRHKITKRGQNVTFRCDPISEHNRLYWYRQTLGQGPEFLTYFQNEAQLEKSRLLSDRFSAERPKGSFSTLEIQRTEQGDSAMYLCASSSTSYVPISTDTQYFGPGTRLTVL.